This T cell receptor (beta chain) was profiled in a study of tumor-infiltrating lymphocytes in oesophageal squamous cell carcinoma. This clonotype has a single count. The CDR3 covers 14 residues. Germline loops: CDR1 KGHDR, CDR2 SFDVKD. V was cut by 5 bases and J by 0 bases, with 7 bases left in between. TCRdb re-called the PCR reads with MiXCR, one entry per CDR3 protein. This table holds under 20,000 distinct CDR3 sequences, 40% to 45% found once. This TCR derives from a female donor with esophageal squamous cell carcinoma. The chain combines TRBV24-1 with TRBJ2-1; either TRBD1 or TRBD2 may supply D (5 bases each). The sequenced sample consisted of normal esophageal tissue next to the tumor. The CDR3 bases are TGTGCCACCAGTGTCGGGGCCTCCTACAATGAGCAGTTCTTC. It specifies CATSVGASYNEQFF.